Presented here are 21 T cell receptor beta chains from one specimen sequenced in a study of regulatory T cells in long-lasting Graves disease. Time point denoted: newly diagnosed GD, antithyroid drugs for less than 3 months. After RNA was extracted from PBMCs, the TCR library was made from it. Sequencing libraries for TCR beta were prepared with iRepertoire HTBI primers and Arm-PCR of CDR3 regions. One entry per CDR3 protein, called by TCRdb with MiXCR from the multiplex PCR reads. The sample lists 360,000 or so distinct CDR3 sequences, about a sixth occurring once. These records were also assigned to another study, of T cells in Graves' hyperthyroidism and ophthalmopathy.

The input for sequencing was peripheral blood mononuclear cells (PBMCs), taken at new diagnosis, from a patient treated with antithyroid drugs. The source is a man aged 40-55 years with Graves disease.

This chain links TRBV11-3 with TRBJ1-2; a possible D gene is TRBD1 (6 bases). Germline V gene lookup returns CDR1 SGHNT and CDR2 YENEEA. The CDR3 extends over 13 amino acids. V shed 5 bases and J shed 8 bases, with 15 bases lying between them. This CDR3 reads CASSRDNSRGYTF. DNA of the CDR3: TGTGCCAGCAGCCGGGACAACTCGCGGGGCTACACCTTC.

This clonotype has at least ten counts. CDR3 residues: CAIKAGGSYNEQFF. The CDR3 bases are TGTGCCATCAAGGCGGGTGGGTCCTACAATGAGCAGTTCTTC. This chain links TRBV10-3 with TRBJ2-1, with D possibly matching TRBD2 (5 bases). Germline assignment: CDR1 ENHRY and CDR2 SYGVKD. The ends were cut back, 7 bases at V and 1 base at J, with 11 bases in the middle. The CDR3 consists of 14 residues.

In this sample, this clonotype turned up many times. CDR3 region: CASHRGGTTNEKLFF. The CDR3, as DNA: TGCGCCAGCCACCGCGGAGGAACAACTAATGAAAAACTGTTTTTT. The V gene is TRBV5-1, the J gene TRBJ1-4, with unresolved D. The CDR3 has 15 residues. In germline, CDR1 is SGHRS, CDR2 YFSETQ. The V gene lost 7 bases and the J gene lost 0 bases, with 13 bases spanning the gap.

This clonotype has a count of ten or more. J is TRBJ1-4 and V is TRBV25-1, with D perhaps matching TRBD1 (6 bases). CDR3 length: 18 residues. V was trimmed by 1 base and J by 8 bases, leaving 23 bases between them. The germline CDR1 and CDR2 sequences are MGHDK and SYGVNS. CDR3 nucleotide sequence: TGTGCCAGCAGTGAATGGGTAGGGGGGCCCTCGCCGTGGGAAAAACTGTTTTTT. Translation: CASSEWVGGPSPWEKLFF.

This clonotype was observed many times. The rearrangement uses TRBV28 and TRBJ2-5; 7 bases are a match to TRBD1. V trimming: 2 bases; J trimming: 5 bases; junction bases outside the gene matches: 5. The CDR3 loop spans 14 amino acids. CDR1 is MDHEN and CDR2 is SYDVKM in the germline V gene. CDR3 in DNA: TGTGCCAGCAGTTTACTGACAGGGTGGGAGACCCAGTACTTC. Amino acids: CASSLLTGWETQYF.

Ten or more counts support this clonotype. V gene TRBV20-1 combines with J gene TRBJ2-7; TRBD1 might be the D (6 bases). This CDR3 has 15 residues. CDR1 is DFQATT and CDR2 is SNEGSKA in the germline V gene (reference sequence). The CDR3 nucleotides are TGCAGGACGGGACGAACAGGGCTGGGGGCCTACGAGCAGTACTTC. Protein product: CRTGRTGLGAYEQYF.

This clonotype has ten or more counts. The chain links TRBV7-3 to TRBJ2-3; 7 bases fit TRBD2. The germline V gene has CDR1 SGHTA and CDR2 FQGTGA. Trimming cost V 5 bases and J 7 bases; bases outside gene matches: 6. This CDR3 is 13 amino acids long. This CDR3 is CASSPTSMNTQYF. The DNA of the CDR3 is TGTGCCAGCAGCCCGACTAGCATGAATACGCAGTATTTT.

This clonotype was detected ten times or more. The V gene is TRBV28, the J gene TRBJ2-7; TRBD2 matches at 9 bases. This CDR3 region has 15 residues. J gave up 2 bases and V 5 bases, and 7 bases lay outside the gene matches. Germline CDR1 MDHEN, CDR2 SYDVKM. The CDR3 sequence: CASSTIAGEAYEQYF. The CDR3, as DNA: TGTGCCAGCAGTACCATAGCGGGGGAAGCCTACGAGCAGTACTTC.

There are many counts of this clonotype. The V gene is TRBV6-1, the J gene TRBJ2-1; D call uncertain. The germline gives CDR1 MNHNS, CDR2 SASEGT. Trimming removed 4 bases from V and 4 bases from J, with 8 bases in between. This CDR3 comprises 13 residues. The CDR3 here is CASSAQQYNEQFF. CDR3 sequence (DNA): TGTGCCAGCAGTGCCCAACAGTACAATGAGCAGTTCTTC.

This clonotype was counted a single time. The chain is built from TRBV20-1 and TRBJ2-1; D is possibly TRBD1 or TRBD2 (7 bases each). Per the germline V gene, CDR1 is DFQATT and CDR2 is SNEGSKA (reference sequence). The CDR3 spans 14 residues. Deletions cut 5 bases from V and 6 bases from J, with 17 bases between. CDR3 protein: CSAQGGERINEQFF. DNA for the CDR3: TGCAGTGCTCAGGGGGGGGAGCGGATCAATGAGCAGTTCTTC.

This clonotype has a handful of counts. V usage is TRBV6-2 or TRBV6-3 and J usage is TRBJ2-2; no definite D call. V gave up 0 bases and J gave up 1 base, with 9 bases separating them. CDR1 and CDR2 (germline): MNHEY, SVGEGT. The CDR3 loop spans 16 amino acids. For the CDR3, the DNA is TGTGCCAGCAGTTACTCGGCCGGGCAGAACACCGGGGAGCTGTTTTTT. It encodes CASSYSAGQNTGELFF.

Comments on this clonotype: A read error is likely here: a far larger clone is one base away. This sequence joins TRBV11-3 and TRBJ2-3; TRBD1 matches at 7 bases. Germline CDR1 and CDR2: SGHNT and YENEEA. J lost 1 base, V lost 9 bases, and 7 bases had no gene match. This CDR3 spans 14 amino acids. The CDR3 sequence is CARSRDSRTDTQYF. Written as DNA, the CDR3 is TGTGCCAGAAGCAGGGACAGCCGCACAGATACGCAGTATTTT.

This clonotype was observed at least ten times. The V call is TRBV20-1, the J call TRBJ1-6; TRBD1 agrees at 8 bases. Germline-derived CDR1 and CDR2 are DFQATT and SNEGSKA (reference sequence). This CDR3 has 18 amino acids. V lost 4 bases to trimming and J lost 0 bases; unmatched junction nucleotides: 11. This CDR3 reads CSANDRGTLSSYNSPLHF. Here the CDR3 DNA reads TGCAGTGCTAACGACAGGGGAACCCTGAGCTCCTATAATTCACCCCTCCACTTT.

The V call is TRBV2, the J call TRBJ2-1; D might be TRBD1 (6 bases). V lost 6 bases to trimming and J lost 0 bases, with 12 bases between them. Per germline, CDR1 SNHLY and CDR2 FYNNEI. The CDR3 totals 15 residues. The CDR3 loop reads CASRADSASYNEQFF. CDR3 nucleotides: TGTGCCAGCAGAGCGGACAGTGCCTCCTACAATGAGCAGTTCTTC.

This clonotype occurred many times. The rearrangement links TRBV30 to TRBJ2-3, with 10 bases aligning to TRBD2. Germline assignment: CDR1 GTSNPN and CDR2 SVGIG (reference sequence). J was trimmed by 5 bases and V by 2 bases; bases with no gene match: 4. The CDR3 length is 14 residues. CDR3 region: CAWSPSGGGDTQYF. The DNA for the CDR3 is TGTGCCTGGAGTCCTAGCGGGGGTGGAGATACGCAGTATTTT.

The table lists this clonotype with many counts. This chain joins TRBV28 and TRBJ2-1; 8 nucleotides line up with TRBD2. The CDR3 consists of 15 residues. Germline assignment: CDR1 MDHEN and CDR2 SYDVKM. Losses at the gene ends were 5 bases for V and 4 bases for J; bases not matched to a gene: 7. CDR3 coding DNA: TGTGCCAGCAGTCTCCGGGGGGGATCTTACAATGAGCAGTTCTTC. Its protein is CASSLRGGSYNEQFF. Filled out from reference TRBV28 and TRBJ2-1, the complete variable domain reads DVKVTQSSRYLVKRTGEKVFLECVQDMDHENMFWYRQDPGLGLRLIYFSYDVKMKEKGDIPEGYSVSREKKERFSLILESASTNQTSMYLCASSLRGGSYNEQFFGPGTRLTVL.

This clonotype was counted many times. This rearrangement joins TRBV20-1 to TRBJ2-1; D unresolved. This CDR3 is built from 11 residues. Germline assignment: CDR1 DFQATT and CDR2 SNEGSKA (reference sequence). Trimming stripped 1 base from V and 7 bases from J, with 5 bases between. Here the CDR3 DNA reads TGCAGTGCTAGAGGTCCTAATGAGCAGTTCTTC. This codes for CSARGPNEQFF.

This clonotype was seen repeatedly, ten times or more. The J gene is TRBJ1-1, the V gene TRBV28; the D gene is possibly TRBD1 (5 bases). This CDR3 has 15 amino acids. The V end was cut by 8 bases, the J end by 3 bases, with 19 bases between. Germline CDR1 reads MDHEN; CDR2 reads SYDVKM. The CDR3 is CASRVEGIYDTEAFF. The CDR3 DNA sequence: TGTGCCAGCCGGGTGGAGGGGATTTACGACACTGAAGCTTTCTTT.

The sample holds a few counts of this clonotype. The chain employs TRBV7-2 and TRBJ1-5; TRBD1 matches at 9 bases. CDR1 and CDR2 (germline): SGHTA, FQGNSA. The trim removed 2 bases at V and 0 bases at J, leaving 2 bases unmatched. The CDR3 spans 16 residues. As DNA, the CDR3 is TGTGCCAGCAGCTTACGGACAGGGGATAGCAATCAGCCCCAGCATTTT. Translated: CASSLRTGDSNQPQHF.

The chain couples TRBV7-6 to TRBJ1-2, with TRBD1 matching over 7 bases. Per germline, CDR1 SGHVS and CDR2 FNYEAQ. This CDR3 region has 15 residues. The V segment lost 5 bases and the J segment 6 bases; nucleotides outside the gene matches: 12. This CDR3 is CASSPITTGLNGYTF. The CDR3 nucleotides are TGTGCCAGCAGCCCGATTACGACAGGGCTGAATGGCTACACCTTC.

The V gene is TRBV29-1, the J gene TRBJ2-3; no clear D gene. The CDR3 sequence is 13 residues long. Germline V CDR1 and CDR2: SQVTM, ANQGSEA. The V gene lost 2 bases and the J gene lost 7 bases, with 13 bases spanning the gap. CDR3 residues: CSVEPPGVHTQYF. As DNA, the CDR3 is TGCAGCGTTGAACCCCCAGGAGTCCATACGCAGTATTTT.